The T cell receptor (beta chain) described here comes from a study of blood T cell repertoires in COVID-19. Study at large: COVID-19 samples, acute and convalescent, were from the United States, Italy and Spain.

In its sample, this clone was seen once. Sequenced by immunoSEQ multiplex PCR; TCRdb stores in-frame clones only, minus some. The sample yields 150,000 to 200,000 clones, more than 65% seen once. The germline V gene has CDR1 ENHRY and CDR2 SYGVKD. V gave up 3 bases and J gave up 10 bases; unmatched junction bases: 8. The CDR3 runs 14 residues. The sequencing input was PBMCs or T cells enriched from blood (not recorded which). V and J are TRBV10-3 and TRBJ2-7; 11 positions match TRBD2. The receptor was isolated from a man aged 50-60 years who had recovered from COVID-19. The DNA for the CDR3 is TGTGCCATCAGTGAAGGTAGCGGGGGGGCGGTCCAGTACTTC. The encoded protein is CAISEGSGGAVQYF.